This T cell receptor beta chain emerged from a study of shared clonotypes between healthy human individuals. The naive CD8 subset, CD45RO-negative cells positively selected for CCR7, excluded terminally differentiated effector memory CD45RA+ cells. Here immunoSEQ multiplex PCR was the method, and the copy in TCRdb shows in-frame clones only, minus some. Seen here are around 1.9 million clones, about 94% observed once, and the top ten hold under 2%. The CDR3 is 17 amino acids. The J segment lost 2 bases and the V segment lost 2 bases, leaving 7 bases of the junction unmatched. Germline CDR1 reads SGHVS; CDR2 reads FNYEAQ.

Sequencing input: naive CD8+ T cells from PBMCs. This TCR was sampled from a young man in good health. Some clones in this sample may be carry-over from other donors' samples. This chain links TRBV7-6 with TRBJ2-3; the match to TRBD1 covers 10 bases. The CDR3 loop reads CASSLSRQGAYTDTQYF. CDR3 DNA: TGTGCCAGCAGCTTATCTCGACAGGGGGCTTACACAGATACGCAGTATTTT.